This TCR beta chain was recorded in a study of prognosis after radiotherapy for stage I lung cancer. Study-wide context: Stage I lung tumors that were newly diagnosed and primary were found in 15 or so patients, while 4 or 5 patients had oligometastatic NSCLC after surgical resection of the primary tumor.

This clonotype showed up many times. All patients showed node-negative disease on CT and PET/CT and lacked prior chemotherapy, radiotherapy or other malignancies. Collection of peripheral blood, in a volume of approximately 6.2 milliliters, was performed at each of two time points. Amplification of the TCR beta CDR3 (from genomic DNA) was done by two-round multiplex PCR. Round-one PCR had primers specific to each TRBV and TRBJ gene. TCRdb re-analysed the multiplex PCR reads in MiXCR, keeping a single row per CDR3 protein. Here the sample spans under 20,000 distinct CDR3 sequences, 40% to 50% being singletons. With 5 bases clipped from V and 5 bases from J, the junction kept 5 bases outside the gene matches. The length of the CDR3 is 14 residues.

The chain uses TRBV12-3 or TRBV12-4 and TRBJ1-5; the match to TRBD1 covers 8 bases. This sample comprised PBMCs, obtained before or after stereotactic body radiation therapy (not recorded which). The sequence was collected from a donor over 45 with non-small cell lung cancer. The CDR3 here is CASSLDRGDQPQHF. Here the CDR3 DNA reads TGTGCCAGCAGTCTCGACAGGGGCGATCAGCCCCAGCATTTT.